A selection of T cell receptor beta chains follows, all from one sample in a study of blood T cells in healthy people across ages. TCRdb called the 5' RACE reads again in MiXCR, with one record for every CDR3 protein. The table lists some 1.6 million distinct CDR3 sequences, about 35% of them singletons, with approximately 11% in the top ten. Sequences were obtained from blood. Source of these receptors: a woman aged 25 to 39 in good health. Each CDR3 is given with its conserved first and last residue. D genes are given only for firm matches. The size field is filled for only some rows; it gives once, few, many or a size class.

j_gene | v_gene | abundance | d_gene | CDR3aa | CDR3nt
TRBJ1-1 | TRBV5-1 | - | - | CASKGRGVANTEAFF | TGCGCCAGCAAGGGAAGGGGAGTCGCGAACACTGAAGCTTTCTTT
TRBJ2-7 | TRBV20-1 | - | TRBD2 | CRGVAGENEQYF | TGCAGGGGCGTAGCGGGGGAGAACGAGCAGTACTTC
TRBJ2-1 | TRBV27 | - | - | CASSLASSGDEQFF | TGTGCCAGCAGTTTAGCGTCATCGGGGGATGAGCAGTTCTTC
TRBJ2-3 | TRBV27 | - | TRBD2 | CASSPTSIDTQYF | TGTGCCAGCAGTCCGACTAGCATTGATACGCAGTATTTT
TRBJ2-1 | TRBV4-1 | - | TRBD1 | CASRGTGGGTFNEQFF | TGCGCCAGCAGGGGAACAGGGGGCGGGACATTCAATGAGCAGTTCTTC
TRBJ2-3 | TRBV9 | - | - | CASSAWSGGHGTGADTRYF | TGTGCCAGCAGCGCATGGAGCGGGGGCCACGGCACAGGGGCAGATACGCGGTATTTT
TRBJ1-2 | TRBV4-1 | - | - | CATETGPGGYTF | TGCGCCACCGAGACAGGCCCCGGTGGCTACACCTTC
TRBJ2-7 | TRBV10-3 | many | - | CATAGAGIYEQYF | TGTGCCACCGCTGGGGCGGGAATTTACGAGCAGTACTTC
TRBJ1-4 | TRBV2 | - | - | CASSLRRAATNEKLFF | TGTGCCAGCAGCCTCAGGAGGGCCGCAACTAATGAAAAACTGTTTTTT
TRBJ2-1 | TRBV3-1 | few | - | CASSRSGTPQFF | TGTGCCAGCAGCCGCTCCGGGACTCCACAGTTCTTC
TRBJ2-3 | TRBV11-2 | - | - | CASSSFRLDTQYF | TGTGCCAGCAGCTCCTTCCGCCTGGATACGCAGTATTTT
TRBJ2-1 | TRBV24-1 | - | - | CAIKGQDNEQFF | TGTGCCATTAAGGGGCAGGACAATGAGCAGTTCTTC
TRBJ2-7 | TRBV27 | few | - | CASSPGIGEQYF | TGTGCCAGCAGTCCCGGGATTGGGGAGCAGTACTTC
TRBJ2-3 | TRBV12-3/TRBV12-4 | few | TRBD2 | CASSFGPPRRFSGSLNTQYF | TGTGCCAGCAGTTTTGGCCCCCCCCGAAGATTTAGCGGGAGCTTAAATACGCAGTATTTT
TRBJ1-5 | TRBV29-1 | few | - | CSVVPGYNQPQHF | TGCAGCGTTGTACCGGGGTACAATCAGCCCCAGCATTTT
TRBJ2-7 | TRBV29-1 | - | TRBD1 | CSVNNAGQGSILYEQYF | TGCAGCGTTAACAACGCGGGACAGGGGAGTATCCTCTACGAGCAGTACTTC
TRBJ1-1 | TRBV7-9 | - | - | CASSIWRNTEAFF | TGTGCCAGCAGCATATGGAGGAACACTGAAGCTTTCTTT
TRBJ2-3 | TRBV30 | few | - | CAWSVGSSTDTQYF | TGTGCCTGGAGTGTGGGGTCTAGCACAGATACGCAGTATTTT
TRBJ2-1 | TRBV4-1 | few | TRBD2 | CASSQHGLANLEGQFF | TGCGCCAGCAGCCAACACGGACTAGCAAACCTAGAAGGGCAGTTCTTC
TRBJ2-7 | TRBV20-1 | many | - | CSARVSGREQYF | TGCAGTGCTAGAGTATCGGGTAGGGAGCAGTACTTC
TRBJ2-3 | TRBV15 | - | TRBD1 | CATSSPSGQGGTDTQYF | TGTGCCACCAGCAGCCCCTCTGGACAGGGGGGGACAGATACGCAGTATTTT
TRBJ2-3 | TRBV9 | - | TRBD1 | CASSHPEGQQTDTQYF | TGTGCCAGCAGTCACCCAGAGGGACAGCAGACAGATACGCAGTATTTT
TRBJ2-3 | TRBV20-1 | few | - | CSSGSTDTQYF | TGCAGTTCGGGTAGCACAGATACGCAGTATTTT
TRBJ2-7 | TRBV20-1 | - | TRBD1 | CSAGLGTGEPRGFSYEQYF | TGCAGTGCTGGCTTAGGGACAGGGGAACCTAGAGGGTTTTCCTACGAGCAGTACTTC
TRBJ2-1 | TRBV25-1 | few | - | CASSGAAFRVREQFF | TGTGCCAGCAGCGGGGCCGCTTTTCGGGTAAGGGAGCAGTTCTTC
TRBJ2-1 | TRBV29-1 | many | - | CSTRGGRSYNEQFF | TGCAGCACCCGAGGGGGTCGCTCCTACAATGAGCAGTTCTTC
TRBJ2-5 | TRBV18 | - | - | CASSAGNPALQETQYF | TGTGCCAGCTCCGCGGGAAACCCTGCACTCCAAGAGACCCAGTACTTC
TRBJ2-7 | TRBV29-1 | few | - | CSVEWATSYEQYF | TGCAGCGTTGAATGGGCCACCTCCTACGAGCAGTACTTC
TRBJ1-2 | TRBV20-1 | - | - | CSARGTVDYGYTF | TGCAGTGCTAGAGGGACAGTCGACTATGGCTACACCTTC
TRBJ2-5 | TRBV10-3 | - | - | CAISAEETQYF | TGTGCCATCAGTGCTGAAGAGACCCAGTACTTC
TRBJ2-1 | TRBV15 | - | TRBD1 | CATSSDRAMDEQFF | TGTGCCACCAGCTCAGACAGGGCGATGGATGAGCAGTTCTTC
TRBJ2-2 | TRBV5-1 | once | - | CASSLPLPANTGELFF | TGCGCCAGCAGCTTGCCCCTACCCGCGAACACCGGGGAGCTGTTTTTT
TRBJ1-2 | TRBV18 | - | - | CASSGTLGGGYTF | TGTGCCAGCTCCGGGACACTCGGTGGAGGCTACACCTTC
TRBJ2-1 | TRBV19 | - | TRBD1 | CASSMTGTGNYNEQFF | TGTGCCAGTAGTATGACCGGGACAGGGAACTACAATGAGCAGTTCTTC
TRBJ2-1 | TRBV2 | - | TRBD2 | CASSEGRRLAGSGEQFF | TGTGCCAGCAGTGAAGGGCGTAGACTAGCGGGATCGGGTGAGCAGTTCTTC
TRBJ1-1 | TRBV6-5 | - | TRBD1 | CASSYSGQAILNTEAFF | TGTGCCAGCAGTTACTCAGGACAGGCGATACTGAACACTGAAGCTTTCTTT
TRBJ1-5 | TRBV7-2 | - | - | CACSPGGPQPQHF | TGTGCCTGCAGCCCCGGGGGCCCTCAGCCCCAGCATTTT
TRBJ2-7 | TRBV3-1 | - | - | CASSLLPDPPYEQYF | TGTGCCAGCAGCCTGCTTCCGGACCCCCCCTACGAGCAGTACTTC
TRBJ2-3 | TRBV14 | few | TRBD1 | CASSRTGATQYF | TGTGCCAGCAGCCGGACAGGGGCTACGCAGTATTTT
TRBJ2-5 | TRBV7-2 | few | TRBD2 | CASSLSGWAETQYF | TGTGCCAGCAGCCTTAGCGGGTGGGCAGAGACCCAGTACTTC
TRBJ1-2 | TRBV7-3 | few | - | CASSPTPGILSTF | TGTGCCAGCAGCCCGACCCCAGGGATCTTATCCACCTTC
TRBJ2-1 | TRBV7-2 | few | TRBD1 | CASSTHGDRANEQFF | TGTGCCAGCAGCACCCACGGGGACAGGGCAAATGAGCAGTTCTTC
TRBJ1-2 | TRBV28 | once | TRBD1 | CASSLGSWDRDGYGYTF | TGTGCCAGCAGTTTAGGGTCGTGGGACAGGGATGGCTATGGCTACACCTTC
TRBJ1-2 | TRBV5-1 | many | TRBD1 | CASSLAGQNYGYTF | TGCGCCAGCAGCTTGGCGGGACAGAACTATGGCTACACCTTC
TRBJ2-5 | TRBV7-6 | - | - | CASSLQGTRSDQYF | TGTGCCAGCAGTTTACAGGGTACCCGGTCCGACCAGTACTTC
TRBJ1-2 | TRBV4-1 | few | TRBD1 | CASSHRRGRGLDYGYTF | TGCGCCAGCAGCCACCGACGAGGCAGGGGGCTAGACTATGGCTACACCTTC
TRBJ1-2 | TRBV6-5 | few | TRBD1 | CASTRDRLYGYTF | TGTGCCAGCACCAGGGACAGACTTTATGGCTACACCTTC
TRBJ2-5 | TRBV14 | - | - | CASSQELAETQYF | TGTGCCAGCAGCCAAGAGCTTGCAGAGACCCAGTACTTC
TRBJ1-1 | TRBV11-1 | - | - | CASSLVPVEAFF | TGTGCCAGCAGCTTAGTCCCAGTTGAAGCTTTCTTT
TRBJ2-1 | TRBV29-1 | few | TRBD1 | CSGTGYNEQFF | TGCAGCGGGACAGGGTACAATGAGCAGTTCTTC
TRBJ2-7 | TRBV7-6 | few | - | CASSSGSFYEQYF | TGTGCCAGCAGCTCAGGGTCGTTCTACGAGCAGTACTTC
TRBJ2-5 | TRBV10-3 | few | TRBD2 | CAISESLSGRGAQYF | TGTGCCATCAGTGAGTCCCTTAGCGGGAGAGGGGCGCAGTACTTC
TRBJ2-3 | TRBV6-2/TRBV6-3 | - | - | CASSPPGAQYF | TGTGCCAGCAGTCCTCCAGGAGCGCAGTATTTT
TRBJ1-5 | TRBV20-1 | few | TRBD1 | CSARTGQEDNQPQHF | TGCAGTGCCAGAACGGGACAGGAGGATAATCAGCCCCAGCATTTT
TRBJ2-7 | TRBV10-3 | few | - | CAISDPSGNYEQYF | TGTGCCATCAGTGACCCCTCAGGCAATTACGAGCAGTACTTC
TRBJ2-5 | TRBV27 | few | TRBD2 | CASSFREAGAKYF | TGTGCCAGCAGTTTCAGGGAAGCGGGAGCCAAGTACTTC
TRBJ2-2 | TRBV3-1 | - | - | CASSPRMHGGWNTGELFF | TGTGCCAGCAGTCCCCGGATGCACGGGGGCTGGAACACCGGGGAGCTGTTTTTT
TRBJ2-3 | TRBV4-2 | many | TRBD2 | CASSQRESTDTQYF | TGTGCCAGCAGCCAGCGGGAGAGCACAGATACGCAGTATTTT
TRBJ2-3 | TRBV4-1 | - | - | CASSQFGQNTDTQYF | TGCGCCAGCAGCCAATTTGGACAGAACACAGATACGCAGTATTTT
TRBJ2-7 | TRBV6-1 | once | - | CASWGGASYEQYF | TGTGCCAGCTGGGGGGGGGCATCCTACGAGCAGTACTTC